The clone carrying this T cell receptor beta chain was detected only a few times. The antigen is not known. The data were obtained in a study of cytomegalovirus exposure and HLA in healthy donors. Whole-study findings and limits: Later, an analysis found that common viral pathogens appeared to be linked with several of the most significant clusters.

Vbeta (60) and Jbeta (13) primers were used in the PCR. Some clones are missing from TCRdb's copy, which holds only in-frame ones; the method was immunoSEQ multiplex PCR. This sample has more than 85,000 clones; approximately 69% occur once, and the top ten carry roughly 3.2%. Donors in the study were healthy people who gave bone marrow. The specimen sequenced was PBMCs. This TCR came from a man aged 30-40 years in good health and CMV-seronegative.

The CDR3 here is CASSEVSGRVNEQFF. The CDR3 DNA is TGTGCCAGCAGTGAAGTGAGCGGGAGAGTAAATGAGCAGTTCTTC. The chain has TRBV2 and TRBJ2-1; 8 nucleotides align to TRBD2. Germline V lookup: CDR1 SNHLY, CDR2 FYNNEI. J was trimmed by 7 bases and V by 1 base; bases with no gene match: 6. There are 15 residues in the CDR3.